Below are 31 T cell receptor beta chains sequenced from a single sample in a study of post-analysis software for immune sequencing data. Study results and caveats: Several TRBV segments (TRBV5-6, TRBV5-1 and TRBV20-1 among them) occurred more frequently in patients than in controls.

TCR beta libraries were prepared from cDNA with unique molecular identifiers. TCRdb independently ran MiXCR on the PCR reads; one entry per CDR3 protein. The table has hundreds of thousands of distinct CDR3 sequences, less than 40% seen once; the top ten hold about an eighth. Their antigens remain unidentified. The material sequenced was blood. The receptor set was obtained from a girl aged 5 to 17 with multiple sclerosis.

This clonotype came up a few times. The J gene is TRBJ2-3, the V gene TRBV4-3; D might be TRBD1 (5 bases). CDR1 and CDR2 from the germline V gene are LGHNA and YSLEER. CDR3 size: 14 residues. The germline V and J ends were trimmed by 4 bases and 2 bases, with 10 bases remaining between them. The CDR3 region is CASSPKGITDTQYF. The CDR3 coding sequence is TGCGCCAGCAGCCCGAAGGGGATCACAGATACGCAGTATTTT.

CDR3 coding DNA: TGTGCCAGCAGCTTAGGGGCAGACGGAGCCTACGAGCAGTACTTC. This translates into CASSLGADGAYEQYF. The V call is TRBV7-9, the J call TRBJ2-7; D uncertain. V was pared by 1 base and J by 2 bases, with 12 bases between. The CDR3 sequence is 15 residues long. Germline lookup yields CDR1 SEHNR and CDR2 FQNEAQ (reference sequence). Variable domain in full (rest from reference TRBV7-9 and TRBJ2-7): DTGVSQNPRHKITKRGQNVTFRCDPISEHNRLYWYRQTLGQGPEFLTYFQNEAQLEKSRLLSDRFSAERPKGSFSTLEIQRTEQGDSAMYLCASSLGADGAYEQYFGPGTRLTVT.

V is TRBV4-1 and J is TRBJ1-6; 8 nucleotides line up with TRBD1. The CDR3 totals 14 residues. The V gene end was trimmed by 1 base and the J gene end by 9 bases; junction bases not matched to a gene: 2. The V gene's germline CDR1 is MGHRA and CDR2 YSYEKL. CDR3 coding DNA: TGCGCCAGCAGCCAAGGGACAGGGTCTTCACCCCTCCACTTT. Translated, it gives CASSQGTGSSPLHF.

The chain employs TRBV2 and TRBJ2-4; D is undetermined. Trimming left V 6 bases short and J 4 bases short, with 4 bases between. CDR3 length: 11 residues. Germline CDR1 is SNHLY and CDR2 is FYNNEI. This CDR3 reads CASSEKNIQYF. The CDR3 DNA reads as TGTGCCAGCAGCGAAAAAAACATTCAGTACTTC. Complete variable domain (other parts from reference TRBV2 and TRBJ2-4): EPEVTQTPSHQVTQMGQEVILRCVPISNHLYFYWYRQILGQKVEFLVSFYNNEISEKSEIFDDQFSVERPDGSNFTLKIRSTKLEDSAMYFCASSEKNIQYFGAGTRLSVL.

This clonotype was found a few times. The V gene is TRBV5-1, the J gene TRBJ2-1, with D possibly being TRBD1 or TRBD2 (5 bases each). Germline values: CDR1 SGHRS, CDR2 YFSETQ. Trimming shortened V by 4 bases and J by 5 bases, and 16 bases separated the two germline ends. CDR3 length: 15 residues. CDR3 amino acids: CASSVQGVRDNEQFF. In DNA, the CDR3 is TGCGCCAGCAGCGTGCAGGGAGTTAGGGACAATGAGCAGTTCTTC.

The V call is TRBV7-9, the J call TRBJ2-7, with D perhaps being TRBD1 or TRBD2 (5 bases each). This CDR3 spans 15 amino acids. Germline lookup yields CDR1 SEHNR and CDR2 FQNEAQ (reference sequence). Between the trimmed V and J ends, which lost 4 bases and 3 bases, there was a span of 16 bases. This CDR3 reads CASSSAGTDNYEQYF. CDR3 nucleotide sequence: TGTGCCAGCAGCTCAGCCGGGACGGACAACTACGAGCAGTACTTC.

The chain is built from TRBV20-1 and TRBJ2-5; 7 nucleotides line up with TRBD2. The V segment lost 5 bases and the J segment 3 bases; nucleotides outside the gene matches: 9. Germline CDR1 and CDR2: DFQATT and SNEGSKA (reference sequence). The CDR3 extends over 14 amino acids. CDR3 DNA: TGCAGTGCTCCTCGGCCGGGAGGCGAAGAGACCCAGTACTTC. Its protein product is CSAPRPGGEETQYF.

The V call is TRBV29-1, the J call TRBJ2-1, with 8 bases lining up with TRBD2. Germline V gene sequence: CDR1 SQVTM, CDR2 ANQGSEA. V lost 1 base, J lost 4 bases, and 6 bases stayed unmatched. The CDR3 sequence is 15 residues long. CDR3 nucleotide sequence: TGCAGCGTTGAAGGGGTTAGCGGGGTTTACAATGAGCAGTTCTTC. This gives the protein CSVEGVSGVYNEQFF.

The chain has TRBV10-2 and TRBJ1-2; D is possibly TRBD1 (5 bases). Germline V gene data show CDR1 as WSHSY and CDR2 as SAAADI. The CDR3 consists of 14 residues. The ends were cut back, 7 bases at V and 4 bases at J, with 16 bases in the middle. DNA of the CDR3: TGCGCCAGCACCGTCGAGGGGAACCTCTATGGCTACACCTTC. This codes for CASTVEGNLYGYTF.

In its sample, this clonotype was seen a few times. The CDR3 DNA reads TGTGCCAGCAGCTTTTTAGAGAAAGAGACCCAGTACTTC. Its translation is CASSFLEKETQYF. The rearrangement joins TRBV5-5 to TRBJ2-5; D remains unclear. The V and J ends lost 2 bases and 3 bases respectively, with 8 bases between them. The germline V gene has CDR1 SGHKS and CDR2 YYEKEE (reference sequence). This CDR3 comprises 13 residues.

This clonotype occurred a few times. The chain combines TRBV29-1 with TRBJ2-7, with 8 nucleotides matching TRBD1. CDR3 length: 14 amino acids. Germline values: CDR1 SQVTM, CDR2 ANQGSEA. Trimming cost V 5 bases and J 4 bases; bases outside gene matches: 10. The CDR3 spells CSVNGQGMGYEQYF. CDR3 nucleotide sequence: TGCAGCGTTAACGGACAGGGAATGGGGTACGAGCAGTACTTC.

This clonotype has just a few counts. Here the CDR3 reads CSARDPGQGENTEAFF. The DNA of the CDR3 is TGCAGTGCTAGAGATCCCGGACAGGGGGAGAACACTGAAGCTTTCTTT. The rearrangement links TRBV20-1 to TRBJ1-1, with 10 bases lining up with TRBD1. Trimming took 0 bases from V and 1 from J; bases not matched to a gene: 5. Germline V gene data show CDR1 as DFQATT and CDR2 as SNEGSKA (reference sequence). CDR3 length equals 16 residues.

The rearrangement joins TRBV20-1 to TRBJ2-5; 12 bases agree with TRBD2. The germline CDR1 and CDR2 sequences are DFQATT and SNEGSKA (reference sequence). The CDR3 consists of 15 residues. Trimming removed 1 base from V and 4 bases from J; junction bases left unmatched: 4. The CDR3 loop is CSARGGTSGRETQYF. CDR3 coding DNA: TGCAGTGCTAGAGGGGGGACTAGCGGGCGAGAGACCCAGTACTTC.

In its sample, this clonotype was seen a few times. The CDR3 protein is CASSLEGRGPYEQYF. CDR3 DNA: TGCGCCAGCAGCTTGGAGGGGAGGGGGCCCTACGAGCAGTACTTC. The rearrangement links TRBV5-1 to TRBJ2-7; possibly TRBD1 or TRBD2 for D (7 bases each). From germline, CDR1 is SGHRS and CDR2 YFSETQ. V lost 0 bases to trimming and J lost 2 bases, with 12 bases between them. The CDR3 has 15 residues.

The chain couples TRBV24-1 to TRBJ1-2; TRBD1 agrees at 7 bases. V was clipped by 5 bases and J by 4 bases; unmatched bases: 9. CDR3 size: 15 residues. Looked up from germline, CDR1 is KGHDR and CDR2 is SFDVKD. DNA of the CDR3: TGTGCCACCAGTGCCGGAGGACAGGATCGCTATGGCTACACCTTC. It codes for CATSAGGQDRYGYTF.

This chain links TRBV20-1 with TRBJ2-7; maybe TRBD2 (5 bases). V dropped 2 bases and J dropped 3 bases, with 8 bases sitting between them. Germline values: CDR1 DFQATT, CDR2 SNEGSKA (reference sequence). The CDR3 runs to 12 residues. The CDR3 is CSARKRDYEQYF. The CDR3 nucleotides read TGCAGTGCTAGAAAACGGGACTACGAGCAGTACTTC.

In this sample, this clonotype turned up a few times. The chain joins TRBV15 to TRBJ2-1; 7 nucleotides match TRBD2. This CDR3 spans 12 amino acids. Germline assignment: CDR1 LNHNV and CDR2 YYDKDF (reference sequence). V trimming: 8 bases; J trimming: 8 bases; junction bases outside the gene matches: 6. DNA of the CDR3: TGTGCCACCGGGAGGGGAGCGGATGAGCAGTTCTTC. Translated, it gives CATGRGADEQFF.

V usage is TRBV5-1 and J usage is TRBJ2-1; no definite D call. Germline V gene lookup returns CDR1 SGHRS and CDR2 YFSETQ. V was cut by 2 bases and J by 2 bases, with 8 bases left in between. The CDR3 length is 14 residues. CDR3 in DNA: TGCGCCAGCAGCTTAGTCAGCCCCTACAATGAGCAGTTCTTC. This sequence encodes CASSLVSPYNEQFF.

This clonotype was found many times. The chain combines TRBV27 with TRBJ2-7; the match to TRBD1 covers 9 bases. Germline V gene sequence: CDR1 MNHEY, CDR2 SMNVEV (reference sequence). The CDR3 is 14 amino acids. J was trimmed by 5 bases and V by 6 bases; bases with no gene match: 8. The CDR3 spells CASRGTGSMDEQYF. The DNA of the CDR3 is TGTGCCAGCAGAGGGACAGGGAGTATGGACGAGCAGTACTTC.

This clonotype was seen a handful of times. A junction end diverges from the germline sequence, so it may reflect a read error. The rearrangement joins TRBV10-3 to TRBJ1-1, with D hard to call. There are 16 residues in the CDR3. Germline CDR1 reads ENHRY; CDR2 reads SYGVKD. The CDR3 DNA follows: TGTGCCATTAGTGGGCAGGCTGAGGGTAGAAACACTGAAGCTTTCTTT. Protein sequence: CAISGQAEGRNTEAFF.

The rearrangement links TRBV5-1 to TRBJ2-2; no definite D call. The germline V gene has CDR1 SGHRS and CDR2 YFSETQ. V gave up 0 bases and J gave up 6 bases, with 12 bases separating them. The CDR3 loop spans 15 amino acids. CDR3 region: CASSLEVSSAGELFF. CDR3 coding DNA: TGCGCCAGCAGCTTGGAAGTCAGCTCGGCCGGGGAGCTGTTTTTT.

Only a few counts were recorded for this clonotype. The chain employs TRBV2 and TRBJ2-5; weak D call: TRBD2 (6 bases). V lost 7 bases to trimming and J lost 5 bases, with 17 bases between them. This CDR3 has 14 residues. Germline V lookup: CDR1 SNHLY, CDR2 FYNNEI. Here the CDR3 reads CASKPGGSGETQYF. The CDR3 DNA sequence: TGTGCCAGCAAGCCTGGCGGCAGCGGGGAGACCCAGTACTTC.

The chain is built from TRBV20-1 and TRBJ1-2, with D perhaps matching TRBD1 (5 bases). Germline V gene data show CDR1 as DFQATT and CDR2 as SNEGSKA (reference sequence). With 1 base removed from V and 6 bases from J, the gap between germline ends came to 6 bases. The CDR3 extends over 11 amino acids. The CDR3 bases are TGCAGTGCTAGAGGGGGCCATGGCTACACCTTC. It codes for CSARGGHGYTF.

This chain joins TRBV7-8 and TRBJ1-5; no clear D. V lost 1 base, J lost 7 bases, and 8 bases lay in between. Germline V lookup: CDR1 SGHVS, CDR2 FQNEAQ. The CDR3 length is 13 residues. The DNA for the CDR3 is TGTGCCAGCAGCTTAGAACCGATCCAGCCCCAGCATTTT. Translation gives CASSLEPIQPQHF.

This clonotype occurred a few times. The rearrangement joins TRBV12-3 or TRBV12-4 to TRBJ2-3; D not resolved. V lost 3 bases and J lost 0, with 10 bases in between. The CDR3 runs to 15 residues. CDR3 bases: TGTGCCAGCAGTTTCGGCAGCCCTAGCACAGATACGCAGTATTTT. Residues: CASSFGSPSTDTQYF.

For this clonotype: A clone one base away is much larger, so this may be a read error. The CDR3: CASSQATGPLYNGQFF. DNA for the CDR3: TGCGCCAGCAGCCAAGCGACAGGGCCCCTATACAATGGGCAGTTCTTC. This chain connects TRBV4-1 to TRBJ2-1, with TRBD1 identical over 7 bases. Germline assignment: CDR1 MGHRA and CDR2 YSYEKL. This CDR3 has 16 residues.

Regarding this clonotype: The junction shows a germline mismatch at one end, possibly a read error. The rearrangement links TRBV18 to TRBJ2-1; 13 bases match TRBD2. In germline, CDR1 is KGHSH, CDR2 LQKENI. CDR3 length: 15 amino acids. The CDR3 reads CAGSPGLAGPNEQFF. As DNA, the CDR3 is TGTGCCGGCTCACCGGGACTAGCGGGGCCCAATGAGCAGTTCTTC.

The rearrangement uses TRBV7-8 and TRBJ2-7; D not certain. Per the germline V gene, CDR1 is SGHVS and CDR2 is FQNEAQ. The CDR3 has 13 residues. V was pared by 2 bases and J by 1 base, with 6 bases between. The CDR3 region is CASSLRWSYEQYF. In nucleotides, the CDR3 is TGTGCCAGCAGCTTAAGATGGTCCTACGAGCAGTACTTC.

This clonotype appeared a few times. The chain recombines TRBV11-1 with TRBJ1-1, with D possibly matching TRBD1 (6 bases). The CDR3 has 16 residues. Trimming pared 4 bases from V and 4 bases from J, leaving 19 bases between. CDR1 is SGHAT and CDR2 is FQDESV in the germline V gene (reference sequence). The CDR3, as DNA: TGTGCCAGCAGCTCCGGCCCGCACAGGGCAGGCACTGAAGCTTTCTTT. Translated: CASSSGPHRAGTEAFF. The whole variable domain, remainder taken from reference TRBV11-1 and TRBJ1-1, is EAEVAQSPRYKITEKSQAVAFWCDPISGHATLYWYRQILGQGPELLVQFQDESVVDDSQLPKDRFSAERLKGVDSTLKIQPAELGDSAMYLCASSSGPHRAGTEAFFGQGTRLTVV.

This clonotype was detected ten times or more. The chain couples TRBV29-1 to TRBJ1-2, with D perhaps matching TRBD1 (6 bases). The CDR3 runs 13 residues. The germline V gene has CDR1 SQVTM and CDR2 ANQGSEA. Trimming cost V 4 bases and J 0 bases, with 9 bases left between them. The CDR3 DNA follows: TGCAGCGTTGTTAGGGGGACTAACTATGGCTACACCTTC. It is translated as CSVVRGTNYGYTF.

This chain joins TRBV5-1 and TRBJ2-7; 8 bases fit TRBD1. This CDR3 spans 13 amino acids. The germline V gene has CDR1 SGHRS and CDR2 YFSETQ. Trimming cost V 6 bases and J 4 bases; bases outside gene matches: 6. CDR3 bases: TGCGCCAGCACCGCCGACAGGGGATACGAGCAGTACTTC. Its translation is CASTADRGYEQYF.